This T cell receptor (beta chain) was profiled in a study of T-cell reconstitution after alpha-beta-depleted transplantation in children. Germline V CDR1 and CDR2: SEHNR, FQNEAQ (reference sequence). This CDR3 is built from 15 residues. Trimming at V came to 5 bases and at J to 2 bases, leaving 7 bases not matched to a gene. Preparing the TCRbeta library involved the use of unique molecular identifiers. TCRdb re-derived calls from the PCR reads in MiXCR, one entry per CDR3 protein. Found here are about 610,000 distinct CDR3 sequences, about 10% of them singletons; the top ten hold less than 5%. The V call is TRBV7-9, the J call TRBJ2-3; 7 bases align to TRBD1. The receptor was derived from a human donor who donated a stem cell graft to a child with acute myeloid leukemia. The material was PBMCs from the stem cell graft donor, obtained from the stem cell graft. CDR3 residues: CASSPGQADTDTQYF. In nucleotides, the CDR3 is TGTGCCAGCAGCCCTGGACAGGCGGACACAGATACGCAGTATTTT.